The next 27 T cell receptor beta chains were all read from a single sample in a study of cytomegalovirus exposure and HLA in healthy donors. Primers included in the PCR were 60 Vbeta and 13 Jbeta primers. Profiled with immunoSEQ multiplex PCR; TCRdb holds only in-frame clones, not every one. The sample has 150,000 or so clones; roughly four fifths are singletons. Sequencing was performed on PBMCs. These receptor sequences come from a man aged 18 to 35 in good health and CMV-seropositive.

The chain combines TRBV7-8 with TRBJ1-5; 7 nucleotides match TRBD1. Trimming at V came to 4 bases and at J to 7 bases, leaving 7 bases not matched to a gene. This CDR3 spans 14 amino acids. The germline V gene has CDR1 SGHVS and CDR2 FQNEAQ. CDR3: CASSSQGMGQPQHF. The CDR3 DNA is TGTGCCAGCAGCTCACAGGGGATGGGACAGCCCCAGCATTTT.

The chain uses TRBV27 and TRBJ2-1; 7 bases fit TRBD2. J gave up 7 bases and V 8 bases, and 14 bases lay outside the gene matches. The CDR3 length is 15 residues. Germline V lookup: CDR1 MNHEY, CDR2 SMNVEV (reference sequence). This CDR3 is CASADRAGTKNEQFF. In DNA, the CDR3 is TGTGCCAGCGCCGATAGAGCGGGAACGAAGAATGAGCAGTTCTTC.

The genes are TRBV4-1 and TRBJ2-5; 8 bases agree with TRBD2. Germline values: CDR1 MGHRA, CDR2 YSYEKL. Trimming removed 2 bases from V and 1 base from J; junction bases left unmatched: 3. The CDR3 is 15 residues long. This CDR3 is CASSQLGTSQETQYF. For the CDR3, the DNA is TGCGCCAGCAGCCAACTAGGGACTAGCCAAGAGACCCAGTACTTC.

J is TRBJ2-1 and V is TRBV7-9; a weak D match, TRBD2 (7 bases). The germline V gene encodes CDR1 SEHNR and CDR2 FQNEAQ (reference sequence). V dropped 1 base and J dropped 0 bases, with 16 bases sitting between them. There are 18 residues in the CDR3. CDR3 loop: CASSLGGGRGLSYNEQFF. The CDR3 nucleotides are TGTGCCAGCAGCTTAGGGGGGGGCAGGGGTCTCTCCTACAATGAGCAGTTCTTC. The whole variable domain, filled in from reference TRBV7-9 and TRBJ2-1, reads DTGVSQNPRHKITKRGQNVTFRCDPISEHNRLYWYRQTLGQGPEFLTYFQNEAQLEKSRLLSDRFSAERPKGSFSTLEIQRTEQGDSAMYLCASSLGGGRGLSYNEQFFGPGTRLTVL.

The chain carries TRBV6-1 and TRBJ2-7; D gene ambiguous. Trimming removed 7 bases at V and 2 bases at J, with 12 bases between. Germline values: CDR1 MNHNS, CDR2 SASEGT. The CDR3 extends over 13 amino acids. CDR3 nucleotide sequence: TGTGCCAGCATCAAGACGGGTACCTACGAGCAGTACTTC. Its protein is CASIKTGTYEQYF.

The chain has TRBV6-1 and TRBJ1-2; TRBD1 is a possible D gene (6 bases). V was trimmed by 7 bases and J by 8 bases, leaving 17 bases between them. The CDR3 length is 13 residues. The germline CDR1 and CDR2 sequences are MNHNS and SASEGT. The CDR3 DNA reads TGTGCCAGCATTGAGACAGGTTCAAAAGGCTACACCTTC. Amino acid sequence: CASIETGSKGYTF.

The chain recombines TRBV9 with TRBJ1-2; possible D gene TRBD1, 6 bases. The CDR3 totals 15 residues. Germline V CDR1 and CDR2: SGDLS, YYNGEE. Trimming took 2 bases from V and 4 from J, leaving 15 bases between them. The CDR3 spells CASSVSTGLGYGYTF. The CDR3 nucleotides read TGTGCCAGCAGCGTGTCCACAGGGTTAGGCTATGGCTACACCTTC.

This clone was seen once. V usage is TRBV6-5 and J usage is TRBJ2-1; no firm D call. V lost 6 bases and J 7 bases, leaving 13 bases between the germline ends. CDR3 length: 13 residues. Looked up from germline, CDR1 is MNHEY and CDR2 is SVGAGI. The chain's CDR3 is CASSPPPRNEQFF. The CDR3 DNA reads TGTGCCAGCAGCCCCCCCCCTAGAAATGAGCAGTTCTTC.

As concerns this clone: Other nucleotide sequences from this sample produce the same CDR3. The V gene is TRBV9, the J gene TRBJ2-7, with 10 bases that match TRBD1. This CDR3 comprises 14 residues. Germline CDR1 reads SGDLS; CDR2 reads YYNGEE. After removal of 1 base from V and 5 bases from J, the junction contained 3 bases not matched to a gene. This CDR3 reads CASSVTGTGDEQYF. The CDR3 DNA is TGTGCCAGCAGCGTAACCGGGACAGGGGACGAGCAGTACTTC.

The rearrangement links TRBV9 to TRBJ1-2; no reliable D call. Trimming shortened V by 0 bases and J by 0 bases, and 6 bases separated the two germline ends. The CDR3 is 14 amino acids. Looked up from germline, CDR1 is SGDLS and CDR2 is YYNGEE. The DNA of the CDR3 is TGTGCCAGCAGCGTAGGTCGGTCTAACTATGGCTACACCTTC. This codes for CASSVGRSNYGYTF.

The chain uses TRBV6-1 and TRBJ1-1; the match to TRBD1 covers 7 bases. In germline, CDR1 is MNHNS, CDR2 SASEGT. V shed 2 bases, J shed 4 bases, and the junction held 4 bases outside the gene matches. The CDR3 consists of 14 residues. Written as DNA, the CDR3 is TGTGCCAGCAGTGAAACAGGGGTCGGCACTGAAGCTTTCTTT. Its protein product is CASSETGVGTEAFF.

This clone showed up just once. The V and J genes are TRBV4-1 and TRBJ2-1; 10 bases map to TRBD2. Germline assignment: CDR1 MGHRA and CDR2 YSYEKL. The V gene end was trimmed by 6 bases and the J gene end by 9 bases; junction bases not matched to a gene: 11. The CDR3 length is 15 residues. This chain's CDR3 is CASSALAGGTIEQFF. The CDR3 region has the DNA TGCGCCAGCAGTGCCTTAGCGGGAGGTACTATTGAGCAGTTCTTC.

V is TRBV5-1 and J is TRBJ1-2, with D hard to call. The germline V gene has CDR1 SGHRS and CDR2 YFSETQ. The CDR3 spans 17 residues. The V gene lost 0 bases and the J gene lost 2 bases, with 17 bases spanning the gap. This chain's CDR3 is CASSLVPARATNYGYTF. The CDR3 bases are TGCGCCAGCAGCTTGGTTCCCGCGAGGGCCACGAACTATGGCTACACCTTC.

The rearrangement links TRBV7-9 to TRBJ2-3, with D tentatively TRBD1 (5 bases). Germline CDR1 is SEHNR and CDR2 is FQNEAQ (reference sequence). CDR3 length: 13 residues. V shed 6 bases and J shed 0 bases, with 7 bases lying between them. CDR3 region: CASRGPSTDTQYF. For the CDR3, the DNA is TGTGCCAGCAGGGGGCCCAGCACAGATACGCAGTATTTT. The full variable domain, its missing parts supplied by reference TRBV7-9 and TRBJ2-3, is DTGVSQNPRHKITKRGQNVTFRCDPISEHNRLYWYRQTLGQGPEFLTYFQNEAQLEKSRLLSDRFSAERPKGSFSTLEIQRTEQGDSAMYLCASRGPSTDTQYFGPGTRLTVL.

The CDR3 is CASSKGTVSSYEQYF. The CDR3 DNA follows: TGTGCCAGCAGCAAAGGAACCGTGAGCTCCTACGAGCAGTACTTC. The chain uses TRBV21-1 and TRBJ2-7; the D call TRBD2 from the table was never checked on the DNA. TRBV21-1 has pseudogene status. The CDR3 runs 15 residues.

The chain employs TRBV2 and TRBJ2-1; the match to TRBD2 covers 7 bases. The trim removed 6 bases at V and 9 bases at J, leaving 5 bases unmatched. CDR3 length: 12 amino acids. Germline CDR1 SNHLY, CDR2 FYNNEI. The CDR3 loop is CASRGPSGEQFF. In nucleotides, the CDR3 is TGTGCCAGCAGGGGTCCTAGCGGTGAGCAGTTCTTC.

This chain connects TRBV5-6 to TRBJ2-6, with D possibly TRBD2 on 5 matching bases. Germline CDR1 SGHDT, CDR2 YYEEEE. Trimming stripped 3 bases from V and 0 bases from J, with 13 bases between. The CDR3 length is 17 residues. Written as DNA, the CDR3 is TGTGCCAGCAGCTGGATGGGGAGTAGCTCTGGGGCCAACGTCCTGACTTTC. Its protein product is CASSWMGSSSGANVLTF. Combining the CDR3 with reference TRBV5-6 and TRBJ2-6 gives the whole variable domain DAGVTQSPTHLIKTRGQQVTLRCSPKSGHDTVSWYQQALGQGPQFIFQYYEEEERQRGNFPDRFSGHQFPNYSSELNVNALLLGDSALYLCASSWMGSSSGANVLTFGAGSRLTVL.

The count of this clone is one. V gene TRBV19 combines with J gene TRBJ2-7; TRBD2 agrees at 9 bases. Germline V CDR1 and CDR2: LNHDA, SQIVND (reference sequence). V was pared by 5 bases and J by 2 bases, with 4 bases of the junction left unmatched. This CDR3 is 14 amino acids long. CDR3 amino acids: CASSQREAPYEQYF. The CDR3 DNA reads TGTGCCAGTAGTCAGCGGGAGGCTCCCTACGAGCAGTACTTC.

V gene TRBV4-1 combines with J gene TRBJ1-5; D is unresolved. The V gene lost 2 bases and the J gene lost 6 bases, with 8 bases spanning the gap. CDR3 length equals 13 residues. Germline V lookup: CDR1 MGHRA, CDR2 YSYEKL. The CDR3 here is CASSQPFSQPQHF. DNA for the CDR3: TGCGCCAGCAGCCAACCATTTAGTCAGCCCCAGCATTTT.

The chain carries TRBV2 and TRBJ2-1; weak D call: TRBD1 (6 bases). Germline V gene sequence: CDR1 SNHLY, CDR2 FYNNEI. CDR3 length: 16 amino acids. Between the trimmed V and J ends, which lost 8 bases and 4 bases, there was a span of 21 bases. The CDR3 region is CASSFAGESVYNEQFF. The CDR3 nucleotides are TGTGCCAGCTCCTTCGCAGGGGAGAGTGTATACAATGAGCAGTTCTTC. Together with reference TRBV2 and TRBJ2-1, the CDR3 gives the full variable domain: EPEVTQTPSHQVTQMGQEVILRCVPISNHLYFYWYRQILGQKVEFLVSFYNNEISEKSEIFDDQFSVERPDGSNFTLKIRSTKLEDSAMYFCASSFAGESVYNEQFFGPGTRLTVL.

This clone was detected a few times. The DNA is left out, because the CDR3 cannot be placed on it with certainty; the CDR3 is given as TCRdb lists it. The V call is TRBV6-5, the J call TRBJ1-2. The CDR3 is 15 residues long, ends included. CDR1 is MNHEY and CDR2 is SVGAGI in the germline V gene. The CDR3 spells CASSSSEAYVYGYTF.

The chain has TRBV5-1 and TRBJ2-3; the D gene is possibly TRBD2 (6 bases). This CDR3 contains 17 residues. CDR1 and CDR2 (germline): SGHRS, YFSETQ. The V end was cut by 2 bases, the J end by 1 base, with 17 bases between. The chain's CDR3 is CASSLTPGEGGTDTQYF. The CDR3 DNA reads TGCGCCAGCAGCTTAACCCCGGGGGAAGGAGGCACAGATACGCAGTATTTT.

The gene calls are TRBV28 and TRBJ2-1; D gene ambiguous. V gave up 2 bases and J gave up 5 bases, with 10 bases separating them. The CDR3 spans 14 residues. The germline CDR1 and CDR2 sequences are MDHEN and SYDVKM. CDR3 nucleotide sequence: TGTGCCAGCAGTTTAGGGCAGGTGCACAATGAGCAGTTCTTC. Translating gives CASSLGQVHNEQFF. The full variable domain, with the rest looked up from reference TRBV28 and TRBJ2-1, is DVKVTQSSRYLVKRTGEKVFLECVQDMDHENMFWYRQDPGLGLRLIYFSYDVKMKEKGDIPEGYSVSREKKERFSLILESASTNQTSMYLCASSLGQVHNEQFFGPGTRLTVL.

The chain couples TRBV7-9 to TRBJ1-1; a possible D gene is TRBD1 (6 bases). This CDR3 has 15 amino acids. V was pared by 4 bases and J by 4 bases, with 16 bases between. CDR1 and CDR2 from the germline V gene are SEHNR and FQNEAQ (reference sequence). As DNA, the CDR3 is TGTGCCAGCAGCTCCTACGCAGGGGAAGCCACTGAAGCTTTCTTT. It is translated as CASSSYAGEATEAFF.

The CDR3 protein is CASSPTGVFTDTQYF. The CDR3 coding sequence is TGTGCCAGCAGTCCTACAGGGGTCTTCACAGATACGCAGTATTTT. The rearrangement links TRBV28 to TRBJ2-3; 7 bases are a match to TRBD1. Germline trimming cut 5 bases from V and 2 bases from J; bases unmatched to any gene: 7. The CDR3 is 15 residues long. Germline CDR1 is MDHEN and CDR2 is SYDVKM. The variable domain in full, completed from reference TRBV28 and TRBJ2-3, reads DVKVTQSSRYLVKRTGEKVFLECVQDMDHENMFWYRQDPGLGLRLIYFSYDVKMKEKGDIPEGYSVSREKKERFSLILESASTNQTSMYLCASSPTGVFTDTQYFGPGTRLTVL.

The rearrangement links TRBV28 to TRBJ1-4, with a tentative D call TRBD1 (6 bases). Germline-derived CDR1 and CDR2 are MDHEN and SYDVKM. V lost 4 bases, J lost 1 base, and 10 bases lay in between. This CDR3 has 15 residues. The CDR3, as DNA: TGTGCCAGCAGTTCCCCGGGACAAACTAATGAAAAACTGTTTTTT. This translates into CASSSPGQTNEKLFF.

The chain combines TRBV5-1 with TRBJ1-4; D possibly corresponds to TRBD1 (5 bases). Trimming took 4 bases from V and 3 from J, leaving 13 bases between them. CDR3 length: 15 residues. Germline loops: CDR1 SGHRS, CDR2 YFSETQ. CDR3 loop: CASSPAPGANEKLFF. CDR3 DNA sequence: TGCGCCAGCAGCCCTGCCCCGGGGGCTAATGAAAAACTGTTTTTT. Complete variable domain (other parts from reference TRBV5-1 and TRBJ1-4): KAGVTQTPRYLIKTRGQQVTLSCSPISGHRSVSWYQQTPGQGLQFLFEYFSETQRNKGNFPGRFSGRQFSNSRSEMNVSTLELGDSALYLCASSPAPGANEKLFFGSGTQLSVL.